This T cell receptor (beta chain) derives from a study of siplizumab effects on memory and regulatory T cells. Points on this clone: Its antigen is not known.

Study-wide points: The suppressive capacity of proliferating Tregs from siplizumab cultures remained unconfirmed.

Germline V gene sequence: CDR1 DFQATT, CDR2 SNEGSKA (reference sequence). With 6 bases removed from V and 3 bases from J, the gap between germline ends came to 9 bases. This CDR3 has 11 amino acids. Using immunoSEQ multiplex PCR, the repertoire was profiled, and TCRdb retains in-frame clones only, with some absent. The sample gives fewer than 110,000 clones, around 90% of which show up once; 12% is in the top ten. Sequencing input: non-Treg CD4+ T cells sorted from blood. This clonotype was obtained from a human donor in good health. The chain recombines TRBV20-1 with TRBJ2-7; no firm D call. CDR3 in amino acids: CSAVGSYEQYF. Here the CDR3 DNA reads TGCAGTGCCGTGGGAAGCTACGAGCAGTACTTC.